These 2 T cell receptor beta chains were sequenced from one sample in a study of OX40 agonist ivuxolimab in advanced cancers. The method was immunoSEQ multiplex PCR; TCRdb's version includes in-frame clones alone and lacks a portion of them. The sample has some 80,000 clones, 92% seen once. This specimen was CD4+ or CD8+ T cells sorted from blood, taken in a trial of the OX40 agonist ivuxolimab. The receptors come from an adult with an advanced solid tumor such as melanoma, head and neck, liver or kidney cancer.

This clone was seen a handful of times. V gene TRBV29-1 combines with J gene TRBJ1-1; a weak D match, TRBD1 (5 bases). The CDR3 has 13 residues. Trimming shortened V by 4 bases and J by 7 bases, and 16 bases separated the two germline ends. Germline CDR1 and CDR2: SQVTM and ANQGSEA. The CDR3 sequence: CSVVGVGDDEAFF. Here the CDR3 DNA reads TGCAGCGTTGTAGGGGTAGGGGATGATGAAGCTTTCTTT.

The genes are TRBV19 and TRBJ2-7; unclear D gene. The CDR3 contains 14 residues. CDR1 is LNHDA and CDR2 is SQIVND in the germline V gene (reference sequence). V was cut by 4 bases and J by 3 bases, with 13 bases left in between. CDR3 nucleotides: TGTGCCAGTAGTAAGGCAGAGAGGAACTACGAGCAGTACTTC. It encodes CASSKAERNYEQYF.